The 14 T cell receptor beta chains below were found in one sample sequenced in a study of regulatory T cells in long-lasting Graves disease (dated by TCRdb to the early 2020s). The time point label corresponds to: persistent/refractory GD, antithyroid drugs over 5 years with positive TRAb. For both TCR sequencing and RNA sequencing, RNA was extracted from PBMCs using TRIzol. The library came from multiplex PCR. This sample was sequenced with an Illumina HiSeq 4000. iRepertoire HTBI primers and Arm-PCR amplification of CDR3 regions were used to construct TCR beta libraries. TCRdb trimmed the raw reads at Q25, called clones with MiXCR and kept productive beta chains. Rows are combined by CDR3 protein, so each entry shows the most common genes and DNA. This sample has about 400,000 distinct CDR3 sequences in its table, and about 20% of those were observed once. The ten largest clonotypes hold less than 25% of the sample.

This specimen was peripheral blood mononuclear cells (PBMCs), taken when the disease was refractory, from a patient treated with antithyroid drugs. These receptors originate from a female donor with Graves disease.

This clonotype has a count of ten or more. The chain combines TRBV7-2 with TRBJ2-7; D is uncertain. V gave up 3 bases and J gave up 4 bases, with 10 bases separating them. The germline V gene has CDR1 SGHTA and CDR2 FQGNSA. CDR3 size: 13 residues. CDR3 loop: CASSFALGYEQYF. The CDR3 nucleotides are TGTGCCAGCAGCTTTGCCCTAGGGTACGAGCAGTACTTC.

This clonotype has a handful of counts. This rearrangement joins TRBV7-3 to TRBJ2-3, with D tentatively TRBD1 or TRBD2 (5 bases each). The V end lost 3 bases, the J end lost 4 bases, and 20 bases lay between the germline ends. The CDR3 is 17 amino acids. Germline-derived CDR1 and CDR2 are SGHTA and FQGTGA. In DNA, the CDR3 is TGTGCCAGCAGCTTGGGACCGGGATTTTCGGCTGCAGATACGCAGTATTTT. Its translation: CASSLGPGFSAADTQYF.

The chain recombines TRBV7-2 with TRBJ2-5; 13 nucleotides agree with TRBD2. Germline V gives CDR1 SGHTA, CDR2 FQGNSA. The CDR3 extends over 15 amino acids. V trimming: 5 bases; J trimming: 6 bases; junction bases outside the gene matches: 6. CDR3: CASSPGLAGWKTQYF. In DNA form, the CDR3 reads TGTGCCAGCAGCCCGGGACTAGCGGGATGGAAGACCCAGTACTTC. The variable domain in full, completed from reference TRBV7-2 and TRBJ2-5, reads GAGVSQSPSNKVTEKGKDVELRCDPISGHTALYWYRQSLGQGLEFLIYFQGNSAPDKSGLPSDRFSAERTGGSVSTLTIQRTQQEDSAVYLCASSPGLAGWKTQYFGPGTRLLVL.

The gene calls are TRBV7-2 and TRBJ2-3, with D possibly TRBD2 on 6 matching bases. With 2 bases removed from V and 6 bases from J, the gap between germline ends came to 15 bases. Looked up from germline, CDR1 is SGHTA and CDR2 is FQGNSA. This CDR3 is built from 15 residues. The CDR3 nucleotides are TGTGCCAGCAGCTTATTGCGGGGACCCGAGGATACGCAGTATTTT. It codes for CASSLLRGPEDTQYF.

In this sample, this clonotype turned up a few times. The rearrangement joins TRBV6-1 to TRBJ2-1; TRBD2 aligns across 9 bases. Per the germline V gene, CDR1 is MNHNS and CDR2 is SASEGT. The CDR3 length is 15 residues. The J segment lost 3 bases and the V segment lost 8 bases, leaving 8 bases of the junction unmatched. The CDR3 DNA reads as TGTGCCAGCCGGAGTAGCGGGAGTGTCTACAATGAGCAGTTCTTC. It translates to CASRSSGSVYNEQFF.

This chain connects TRBV11-1 to TRBJ2-5, with 16 bases that match TRBD2. Germline V gene lookup returns CDR1 SGHAT and CDR2 FQDESV (reference sequence). The CDR3 spans 19 residues. Unmatched junction bases numbered 7, after V lost 3 bases and J lost 0 bases. CDR3 region: CASSLSGTSGRGDQETQYF. The CDR3 DNA reads TGTGCCAGCAGCTTGTCCGGGACTAGCGGGAGGGGGGACCAAGAGACCCAGTACTTC.

In this sample, this clonotype turned up a few times. The rearrangement joins TRBV7-3 to TRBJ2-7, with D possibly matching TRBD2 (6 bases). The CDR3 runs to 14 residues. Germline CDR1 SGHTA, CDR2 FQGTGA. Trimming shortened V by 4 bases and J by 6 bases, and 16 bases separated the two germline ends. The CDR3 here is CASSSLGGSGEQYF. In nucleotides, the CDR3 is TGTGCCAGCAGCTCCCTGGGAGGCTCTGGCGAGCAGTACTTC.

This chain joins TRBV2 and TRBJ2-2, with 8 bases matching TRBD1. Germline V gene data show CDR1 as SNHLY and CDR2 as FYNNEI. The CDR3 totals 15 residues. The V gene end was trimmed by 9 bases and the J gene end by 4 bases; junction bases not matched to a gene: 10. The CDR3 loop reads CARRGTGGGTGELFF. The DNA for the CDR3 is TGTGCCAGGAGGGGGACAGGAGGAGGCACCGGGGAGCTGTTTTTT.

This clonotype was counted at least ten times. The J gene is TRBJ2-7, the V gene TRBV28, with D possibly matching TRBD2 (6 bases). Germline V gene data show CDR1 as MDHEN and CDR2 as SYDVKM. V lost 4 bases and J lost 1, with 14 bases in between. CDR3 length: 15 residues. The CDR3 loop is CASSSWTIQSYEQYF. The CDR3 DNA is TGTGCCAGCAGTTCCTGGACTATCCAATCCTACGAGCAGTACTTC. The full variable domain, rest sourced from reference TRBV28 and TRBJ2-7, is DVKVTQSSRYLVKRTGEKVFLECVQDMDHENMFWYRQDPGLGLRLIYFSYDVKMKEKGDIPEGYSVSREKKERFSLILESASTNQTSMYLCASSSWTIQSYEQYFGPGTRLTVT.

This clonotype was counted at least ten times. The DNA of the CDR3 is TGTGCCAGCAGCCGAGGCGCAACTAATGAAAAACTGTTTTTT. Translated: CASSRGATNEKLFF. The chain employs TRBV7-9 and TRBJ1-4; D call uncertain. Germline loops: CDR1 SEHNR, CDR2 FQNEAQ (reference sequence). The V end was cut by 5 bases, the J end by 0 bases, with 7 bases between. The CDR3 loop spans 14 amino acids.

This clonotype was picked up many times. This chain connects TRBV6-1 to TRBJ2-7, with 11 bases that match TRBD2. The CDR3 sequence is 15 residues long. Germline V CDR1 and CDR2: MNHNS, SASEGT. V shed 5 bases, J shed 2 bases, and the junction held 5 bases outside the gene matches. CDR3 sequence: CASSTGLAVTYEQYF. The CDR3 DNA reads TGTGCCAGCAGTACGGGACTAGCGGTTACCTACGAGCAGTACTTC.

This clonotype was recorded many times. J is TRBJ2-7 and V is TRBV6-1; tentatively, D is TRBD1 (6 bases). CDR1 and CDR2 from the germline V gene are MNHNS and SASEGT. Trimming shortened V by 4 bases and J by 0 bases, and 16 bases separated the two germline ends. The CDR3 sequence is 16 residues long. This chain's CDR3 is CASSVRGHTYSYEQYF. CDR3 DNA sequence: TGTGCCAGCAGTGTCCGGGGACATACCTACTCCTACGAGCAGTACTTC.

At least ten counts were recorded for this clonotype. This chain joins TRBV10-3 and TRBJ1-6, with 9 nucleotides matching TRBD1. Germline trimming cut 3 bases from V and 7 bases from J; bases unmatched to any gene: 13. CDR3 length: 18 residues. CDR1 and CDR2 (germline): ENHRY, SYGVKD. CDR3 sequence: CAISDGGQGFIWNSPLHF. CDR3 DNA sequence: TGTGCCATCAGTGATGGGGGACAGGGCTTTATTTGGAATTCACCCCTCCACTTT.

In its sample, this clonotype was seen many times. V gene TRBV29-1 combines with J gene TRBJ2-7; 9 bases line up with TRBD2. The CDR3 covers 13 residues. Germline values: CDR1 SQVTM, CDR2 ANQGSEA. With 7 bases clipped from V and 0 bases from J, the junction kept 4 bases outside the gene matches. CDR3 loop: CSARTSVSYEQYF. DNA of the CDR3: TGCAGCGCCCGGACTAGCGTCTCCTACGAGCAGTACTTC.